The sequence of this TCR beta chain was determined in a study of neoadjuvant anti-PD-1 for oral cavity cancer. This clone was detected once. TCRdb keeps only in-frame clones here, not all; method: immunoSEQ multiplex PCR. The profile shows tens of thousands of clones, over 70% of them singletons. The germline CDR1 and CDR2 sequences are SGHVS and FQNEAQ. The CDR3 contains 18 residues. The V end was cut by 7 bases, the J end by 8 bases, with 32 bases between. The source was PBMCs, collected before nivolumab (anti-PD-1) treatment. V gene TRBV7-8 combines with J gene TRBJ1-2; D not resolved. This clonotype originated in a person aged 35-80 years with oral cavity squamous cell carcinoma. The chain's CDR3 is CASTDKAVYNTRRVGYTF. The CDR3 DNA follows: TGTGCCAGCACCGACAAGGCGGTCTATAACACGAGGCGGGTAGGCTACACCTTC.